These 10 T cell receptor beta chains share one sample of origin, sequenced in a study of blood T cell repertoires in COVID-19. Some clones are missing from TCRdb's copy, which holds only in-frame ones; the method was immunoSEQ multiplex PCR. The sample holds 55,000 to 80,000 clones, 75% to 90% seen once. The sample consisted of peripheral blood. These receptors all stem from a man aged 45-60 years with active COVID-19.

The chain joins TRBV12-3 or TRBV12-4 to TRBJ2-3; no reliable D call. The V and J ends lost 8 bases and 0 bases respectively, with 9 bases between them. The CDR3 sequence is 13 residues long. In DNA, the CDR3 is TGTGCCAGCGCTCCGACTAGCACAGATACGCAGTATTTT. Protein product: CASAPTSTDTQYF.

The CDR3 nucleotides are TGTGCCACCGATAGGGGAGAGACCCAGTACTTC. Translating it yields CATDRGETQYF. The chain uses TRBV19 and TRBJ2-5; TRBD1 might be the D (5 bases). The V end was cut by 10 bases, the J end by 4 bases, with 10 bases between. The CDR3 covers 11 residues. The V gene's germline CDR1 is LNHDA and CDR2 SQIVND (reference sequence).

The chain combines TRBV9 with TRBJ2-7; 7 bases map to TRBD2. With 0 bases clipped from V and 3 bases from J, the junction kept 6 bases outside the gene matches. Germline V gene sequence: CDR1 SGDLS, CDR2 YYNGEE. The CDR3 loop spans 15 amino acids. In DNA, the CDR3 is TGTGCCAGCAGCGTAGGAGCAGGGAGGGACTACGAGCAGTACTTC. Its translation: CASSVGAGRDYEQYF. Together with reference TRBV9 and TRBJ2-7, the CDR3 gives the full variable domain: DSGVTQTPKHLITATGQRVTLRCSPRSGDLSVYWYQQSLDQGLQFLIQYYNGEERAKGNILERFSAQQFPDLHSELNLSSLELGDSALYFCASSVGAGRDYEQYFGPGTRLTVT.

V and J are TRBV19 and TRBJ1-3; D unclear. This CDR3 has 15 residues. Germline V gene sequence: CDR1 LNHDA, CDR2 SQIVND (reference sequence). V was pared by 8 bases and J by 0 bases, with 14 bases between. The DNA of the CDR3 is TGTGCCAGTGCCTCCTATGATACCTCTGGAAACACCATATATTTT. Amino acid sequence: CASASYDTSGNTIYF. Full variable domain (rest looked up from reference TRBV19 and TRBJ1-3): DGGITQSPKYLFRKEGQNVTLSCEQNLNHDAMYWYRQDPGQGLRLIYYSQIVNDFQKGDIAEGYSVSREKKESFPLTVTSAQKNPTAFYLCASASYDTSGNTIYFGEGSWLTVV.

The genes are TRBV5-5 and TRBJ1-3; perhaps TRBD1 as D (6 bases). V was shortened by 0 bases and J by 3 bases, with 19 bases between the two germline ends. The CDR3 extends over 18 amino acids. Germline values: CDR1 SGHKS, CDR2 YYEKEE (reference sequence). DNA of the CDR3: TGTGCCAGCAGCTTGGCCCTCCTTACAGGGCCTGGTGGAAACACCATATATTTT. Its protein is CASSLALLTGPGGNTIYF.

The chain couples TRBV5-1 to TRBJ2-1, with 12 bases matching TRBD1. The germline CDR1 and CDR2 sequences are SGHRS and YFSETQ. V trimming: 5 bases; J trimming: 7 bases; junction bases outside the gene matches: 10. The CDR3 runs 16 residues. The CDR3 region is CASRNPGQGAGNEQFF. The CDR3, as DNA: TGCGCCAGCAGAAACCCGGGACAGGGGGCGGGGAATGAGCAGTTCTTC.

In DNA, the CDR3 is TGTGCCATCAGTGCCGGACTAGCGGGGGGGACGCAGTATTTT. This sequence encodes CAISAGLAGGTQYF. The rearrangement joins TRBV10-3 to TRBJ2-3; 15 nucleotides line up with TRBD2. After removal of 4 bases from V and 9 bases from J, the junction contained 2 bases not matched to a gene. Germline CDR1 reads ENHRY; CDR2 reads SYGVKD. This CDR3 contains 14 residues.

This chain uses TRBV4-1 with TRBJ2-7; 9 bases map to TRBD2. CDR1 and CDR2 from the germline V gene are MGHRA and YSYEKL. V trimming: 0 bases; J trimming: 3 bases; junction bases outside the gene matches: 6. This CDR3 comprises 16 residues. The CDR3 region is CASSQDRASGDYEQYF. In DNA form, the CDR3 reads TGCGCCAGCAGCCAAGATCGGGCTAGCGGGGACTACGAGCAGTACTTC.

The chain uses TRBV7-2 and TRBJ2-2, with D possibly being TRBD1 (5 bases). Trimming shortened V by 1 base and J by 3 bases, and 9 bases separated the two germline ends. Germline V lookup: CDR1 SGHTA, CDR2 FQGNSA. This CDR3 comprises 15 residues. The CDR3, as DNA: TGTGCCAGCAGCTTAGTTGAGACAGACACCGGGGAGCTGTTTTTT. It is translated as CASSLVETDTGELFF. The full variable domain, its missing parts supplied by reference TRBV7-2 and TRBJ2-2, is GAGVSQSPSNKVTEKGKDVELRCDPISGHTALYWYRQSLGQGLEFLIYFQGNSAPDKSGLPSDRFSAERTGGSVSTLTIQRTQQEDSAVYLCASSLVETDTGELFFGEGSRLTVL.

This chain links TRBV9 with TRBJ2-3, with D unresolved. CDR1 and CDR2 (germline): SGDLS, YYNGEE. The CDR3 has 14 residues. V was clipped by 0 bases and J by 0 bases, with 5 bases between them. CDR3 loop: CASSVEASTDTQYF. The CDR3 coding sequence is TGTGCCAGCAGCGTAGAAGCCAGCACAGATACGCAGTATTTT.